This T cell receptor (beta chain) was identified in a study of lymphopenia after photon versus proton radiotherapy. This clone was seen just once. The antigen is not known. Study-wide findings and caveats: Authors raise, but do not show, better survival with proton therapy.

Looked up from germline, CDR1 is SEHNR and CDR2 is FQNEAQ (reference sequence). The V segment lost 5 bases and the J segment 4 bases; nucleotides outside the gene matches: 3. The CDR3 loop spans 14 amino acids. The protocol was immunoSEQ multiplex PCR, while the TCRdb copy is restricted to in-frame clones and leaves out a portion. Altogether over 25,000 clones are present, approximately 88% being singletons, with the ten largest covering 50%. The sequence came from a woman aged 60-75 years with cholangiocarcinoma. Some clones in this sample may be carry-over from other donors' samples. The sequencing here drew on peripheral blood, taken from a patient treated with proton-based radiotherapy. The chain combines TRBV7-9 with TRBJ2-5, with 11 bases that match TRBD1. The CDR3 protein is CASSPGQGGETQYF. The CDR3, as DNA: TGTGCCAGCAGCCCGGGACAGGGGGGAGAGACCCAGTACTTC.